Presented here are 25 T cell receptor beta chains from one specimen sequenced in a study of beta chain features in type 1 diabetes. The sequenced template was cDNA made from the entire isolated RNA. The data were produced by immunoSEQ multiplex PCR, yet TCRdb's version contains in-frame clones alone and is incomplete. The sample has 850,000 to 900,000 clones, about a sixth seen once. Sequenced sample: naive CD4+ T cells from blood. These receptor sequences come from a woman younger than 30 in good health.

This sequence joins TRBV28 and TRBJ2-3; TRBD1 is a possible D gene (6 bases). The CDR3 runs 15 residues. Germline V CDR1 and CDR2: MDHEN, SYDVKM. Trimming cost V 5 bases and J 1 base, with 13 bases left between them. The DNA of the CDR3 is TGTGCCAGCAGTATCCCCAGGGGCGGCACAGATACGCAGTATTTT. It specifies CASSIPRGGTDTQYF.

This clone was picked up one time. This chain uses TRBV4-1 with TRBJ2-3; D tentatively fits TRBD1 or TRBD2 (6 bases each). The CDR3 is 17 amino acids. In germline, CDR1 is MGHRA, CDR2 YSYEKL. The V end was cut by 5 bases, the J end by 5 bases, with 23 bases between. The CDR3 loop is CASSSLPGAQGRDTQYF. The CDR3 DNA follows: TGCGCCAGCAGCTCACTCCCGGGGGCCCAGGGGAGAGATACGCAGTATTTT.

V usage is TRBV25-1 and J usage is TRBJ1-3; D is unclear. CDR3 size: 15 residues. With 5 bases removed from V and 4 bases from J, the gap between germline ends came to 15 bases. Germline CDR1 reads MGHDK; CDR2 reads SYGVNS. The CDR3 region has the DNA TGTGCCAGCAGTCGGGCAGGCGCCCGAGGAAACACCATATATTTT. Protein product: CASSRAGARGNTIYF.

This clone has only a few counts. The chain couples TRBV6-5 to TRBJ2-3, with D unresolved. CDR3 length: 15 residues. The germline V gene has CDR1 MNHEY and CDR2 SVGAGI. Trimming left V 0 bases short and J 4 bases short, with 11 bases between. CDR3 in amino acids: CASSYSLTVPDTQYF. DNA of the CDR3: TGTGCCAGCAGTTACTCTCTAACGGTTCCAGATACGCAGTATTTT.

This sequence joins TRBV2 and TRBJ2-7, with D tentatively TRBD2 (7 bases). This CDR3 is 11 amino acids long. CDR1 and CDR2 from the germline V gene are SNHLY and FYNNEI. V was trimmed by 9 bases and J by 6 bases, leaving 12 bases between them. The CDR3, as DNA: TGTGCCAGTAGGGGGGGGCCCGAGCAGTACTTC. It translates to CASRGGPEQYF.

This clone was counted between two and nine times. V is TRBV27 and J is TRBJ1-1; D remains ambiguous. V was trimmed by 4 bases and J by 4 bases, leaving 13 bases between them. The CDR3 extends over 14 amino acids. Looked up from germline, CDR1 is MNHEY and CDR2 is SMNVEV (reference sequence). In nucleotides, the CDR3 is TGTGCCAGCAGTTCCTGGGTGTCTGGCACTGAAGCTTTCTTT. Its protein product is CASSSWVSGTEAFF.

A few counts support this clone. V gene TRBV28 combines with J gene TRBJ1-5, with D possibly TRBD1 on 5 matching bases. V dropped 5 bases and J dropped 0 bases, with 11 bases sitting between them. Germline loops: CDR1 MDHEN, CDR2 SYDVKM. CDR3 length equals 15 residues. CDR3 loop: CASSPPDISNQPQHF. In nucleotides, the CDR3 is TGTGCCAGCAGTCCCCCGGACATTAGCAATCAGCCCCAGCATTTT.

This clone was seen more than once but under ten times. This chain connects TRBV2 to TRBJ1-1; a weak D match, TRBD1 (5 bases). There are 13 residues in the CDR3. The germline V and J ends were trimmed by 6 bases and 1 base, with 9 bases remaining between them. Germline lookup yields CDR1 SNHLY and CDR2 FYNNEI. The CDR3 coding sequence is TGTGCCAGCAGCGATGACAGGAACACTGAAGCTTTCTTT. It encodes CASSDDRNTEAFF.

This clone was picked up a small number of times. The chain carries TRBV19 and TRBJ2-1, with D unclear. CDR3 size: 15 residues. Germline V gene lookup returns CDR1 LNHDA and CDR2 SQIVND (reference sequence). V gave up 1 base and J gave up 2 bases, with 9 bases separating them. The CDR3 loop reads CASSIGTQAYNEQFF. The CDR3 DNA follows: TGTGCCAGTAGTATAGGGACCCAAGCCTACAATGAGCAGTTCTTC. The whole variable domain, filled in from reference TRBV19 and TRBJ2-1, reads DGGITQSPKYLFRKEGQNVTLSCEQNLNHDAMYWYRQDPGQGLRLIYYSQIVNDFQKGDIAEGYSVSREKKESFPLTVTSAQKNPTAFYLCASSIGTQAYNEQFFGPGTRLTVL.

There are a few counts of this clone. The chain uses TRBV29-1 and TRBJ2-5; 13 bases line up with TRBD2. CDR1 is SQVTM, CDR2 ANQGSEA, per germline. The CDR3 consists of 15 residues. After removal of 6 bases from V and 5 bases from J, the junction contained 9 bases not matched to a gene. The DNA for the CDR3 is TGCAGCGTGAGCTGGACTAGCGGGAGCCAGGAGACCCAGTACTTC. It translates to CSVSWTSGSQETQYF.

The chain has TRBV18 and TRBJ2-7, with D tentatively TRBD1 (5 bases). V lost 3 bases to trimming and J lost 0 bases, with 12 bases between them. CDR1 KGHSH and CDR2 LQKENI come from the germline V gene. The CDR3 contains 15 residues. The CDR3: CASSPTTESSYEQYF. The CDR3 bases are TGTGCCAGCTCACCCACGACAGAGAGCTCCTACGAGCAGTACTTC.

This clone was seen only a few times. The chain carries TRBV27 and TRBJ2-7; D perhaps matches TRBD2 (5 bases). V lost 8 bases, J lost 0 bases, and 17 bases lay in between. From germline, CDR1 is MNHEY and CDR2 SMNVEV (reference sequence). This CDR3 contains 15 residues. The CDR3 sequence: CASAPQRPSSYEQYF. CDR3 nucleotides: TGTGCCAGCGCCCCGCAGCGGCCGTCCTCCTACGAGCAGTACTTC.

J is TRBJ1-5 and V is TRBV7-8; 7 bases fit TRBD1. The J segment lost 4 bases and the V segment lost 3 bases, leaving 6 bases of the junction unmatched. The germline gives CDR1 SGHVS, CDR2 FQNEAQ. The CDR3 consists of 15 residues. In DNA, the CDR3 is TGTGCCAGCAGCTTGACAGGGATCCAAAATCAGCCCCAGCATTTT. Its translation is CASSLTGIQNQPQHF.

This clone was observed a handful of times. This chain links TRBV19 with TRBJ2-1; 9 nucleotides agree with TRBD2. This CDR3 has 15 amino acids. Germline V gene data show CDR1 as LNHDA and CDR2 as SQIVND (reference sequence). The V segment lost 2 bases and the J segment 1 base; nucleotides outside the gene matches: 0. CDR3 DNA sequence: TGTGCCAGTAGTATAAGCGGGAGGTCCTACAATGAGCAGTTCTTC. It specifies CASSISGRSYNEQFF.

The V call is TRBV29-1, the J call TRBJ2-5; TRBD2 matches 8 bases. V lost 6 bases, J lost 1 base, and 10 bases stayed unmatched. The CDR3 sequence is 15 residues long. Germline lookup yields CDR1 SQVTM and CDR2 ANQGSEA. In nucleotides, the CDR3 is TGCAGCGTCTCTACTAGCGGAGGGTTCCAAGAGACCCAGTACTTC. It translates to CSVSTSGGFQETQYF.

Remarks on this clone: Distinct nucleotide sequences in the sample also encode this CDR3. The chain links TRBV11-2 to TRBJ2-3, with no clear D. Germline CDR1 reads SGHAT; CDR2 reads FQNNGV. V was pared by 0 bases and J by 1 base, with 5 bases between. The CDR3 consists of 14 residues. This chain's CDR3 is CASSLDRGTDTQYF. CDR3 sequence (DNA): TGTGCCAGCAGCTTAGATCGTGGCACAGATACGCAGTATTTT.

This clone turned up a few times. V and J are TRBV28 and TRBJ2-1; 12 nucleotides align to TRBD2. The CDR3 sequence is 15 residues long. Germline CDR1 MDHEN, CDR2 SYDVKM. The junction had 4 bases not matched to a gene; V was cut back by 1 base and J by 9 bases. For the CDR3, the DNA is TGTGCCAGCAGTTTATTGACTAGCGGGAGTCTTGAGCAGTTCTTC. The encoded protein is CASSLLTSGSLEQFF. Supplemented by reference TRBV28 and TRBJ2-1, the full variable domain reads DVKVTQSSRYLVKRTGEKVFLECVQDMDHENMFWYRQDPGLGLRLIYFSYDVKMKEKGDIPEGYSVSREKKERFSLILESASTNQTSMYLCASSLLTSGSLEQFFGPGTRLTVL.

This clone has just a few counts. The V gene is TRBV28, the J gene TRBJ2-6, with a weak D call TRBD1 (6 bases). CDR3 length equals 16 residues. The V end lost 10 bases, the J end lost 2 bases, and 18 bases lay between the germline ends. Germline lookup yields CDR1 MDHEN and CDR2 SYDVKM. CDR3 nucleotide sequence: TGTGCCACCCGTGCGTATACAGGGACTGGGGCCAACGTCCTGACTTTC. Encoded protein: CATRAYTGTGANVLTF.

This sequence joins TRBV7-8 and TRBJ2-7; 9 bases agree with TRBD1. This CDR3 has 18 amino acids. Germline CDR1 SGHVS, CDR2 FQNEAQ. J gave up 7 bases and V 2 bases, and 18 bases lay outside the gene matches. DNA of the CDR3: TGTGCCAGCAGCTTAACCCGGGTCTGGGACAGGGCCCCTTTGGAGCAGTACTTC. It translates to CASSLTRVWDRAPLEQYF.

This clone has more than one count but fewer than ten. V and J are TRBV4-3 and TRBJ1-1; D possibly corresponds to TRBD1 (5 bases). This CDR3 has 13 residues. V gave up 6 bases and J gave up 0 bases, with 8 bases separating them. Per the germline V gene, CDR1 is LGHNA and CDR2 is YSLEER. This chain's CDR3 is CASRQALNTEAFF. The CDR3 DNA follows: TGCGCCAGCAGACAGGCTCTGAACACTGAAGCTTTCTTT.

The gene calls are TRBV18 and TRBJ1-1, with 9 bases fitting TRBD1. CDR1 is KGHSH and CDR2 is LQKENI in the germline V gene. V trimming: 4 bases; J trimming: 6 bases; junction bases outside the gene matches: 6. This CDR3 is 14 amino acids long. The CDR3 DNA reads TGTGCCAGCTCACGGGACAGGGCAAAATCTGAAGCTTTCTTT. Protein: CASSRDRAKSEAFF.

The V gene is TRBV2, the J gene TRBJ2-7; D gene ambiguous. The CDR3 is 14 residues long. The germline V gene encodes CDR1 SNHLY and CDR2 FYNNEI. The V end was cut by 6 bases, the J end by 0 bases, with 12 bases between. CDR3 sequence: CASRESASSYEQYF. CDR3 nucleotides: TGTGCCAGCAGGGAGTCGGCCAGCTCCTACGAGCAGTACTTC.

V usage is TRBV18 and J usage is TRBJ1-2, with a weak D call TRBD1 (6 bases). V was clipped by 3 bases and J by 4 bases, with 9 bases between them. Germline CDR1 is KGHSH and CDR2 is LQKENI. CDR3 length: 13 residues. CDR3 amino acids: CASSPDRIYGYTF. In nucleotides, the CDR3 is TGTGCCAGCTCACCGGACAGAATCTATGGCTACACCTTC. The complete variable domain, with remaining parts taken from reference TRBV18 and TRBJ1-2, reads NAGVMQNPRHLVRRRGQEARLRCSPMKGHSHVYWYRQLPEEGLKFMVYLQKENIIDESGMPKERFSAEFPKEGPSILRIQQVVRGDSAAYFCASSPDRIYGYTFGSGTRLTVV.

The V call is TRBV9, the J call TRBJ2-4; D is unresolved. Deletions cut 0 bases from V and 3 bases from J, with 4 bases between. The length of the CDR3 is 13 residues. CDR1 and CDR2 (germline): SGDLS, YYNGEE. The CDR3 loop reads CASSVGGKNIQYF. CDR3 in DNA: TGTGCCAGCAGCGTAGGCGGCAAAAACATTCAGTACTTC.

Concerning this clone itself: Other DNA sequences from this sample encode an identical CDR3 as well. The chain couples TRBV18 to TRBJ2-5; tentative D call: TRBD2 (5 bases). Germline lookup yields CDR1 KGHSH and CDR2 LQKENI. The V gene lost 1 base and the J gene lost 2 bases, with 8 bases spanning the gap. The CDR3 has 14 amino acids. The CDR3 DNA is TGTGCCAGCTCACCACGGACGGGACAAGAGACCCAGTACTTC. Translated, it gives CASSPRTGQETQYF.